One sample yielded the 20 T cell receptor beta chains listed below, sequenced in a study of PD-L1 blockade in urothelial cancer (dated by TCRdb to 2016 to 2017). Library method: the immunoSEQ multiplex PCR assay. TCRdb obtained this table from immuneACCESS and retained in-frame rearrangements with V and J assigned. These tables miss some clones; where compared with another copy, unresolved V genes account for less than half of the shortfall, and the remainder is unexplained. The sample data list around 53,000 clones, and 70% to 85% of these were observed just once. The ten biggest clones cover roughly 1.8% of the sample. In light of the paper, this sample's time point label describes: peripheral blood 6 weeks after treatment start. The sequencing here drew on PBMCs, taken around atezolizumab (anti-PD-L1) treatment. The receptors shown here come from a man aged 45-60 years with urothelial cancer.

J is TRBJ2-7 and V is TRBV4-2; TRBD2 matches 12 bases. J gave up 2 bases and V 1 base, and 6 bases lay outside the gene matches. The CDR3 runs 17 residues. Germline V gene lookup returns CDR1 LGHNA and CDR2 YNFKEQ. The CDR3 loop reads CASSQGTSGGTAYEQYF. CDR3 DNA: TGTGCCAGCAGCCAAGGAACTAGCGGGGGGACCGCCTACGAGCAGTACTTC.

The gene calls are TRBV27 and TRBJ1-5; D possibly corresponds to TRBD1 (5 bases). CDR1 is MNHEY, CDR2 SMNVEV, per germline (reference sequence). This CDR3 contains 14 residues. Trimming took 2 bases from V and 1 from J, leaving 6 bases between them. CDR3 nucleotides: TGTGCCAGCAGTTTAAACAGGAGCAATCAGCCCCAGCATTTT. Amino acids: CASSLNRSNQPQHF.

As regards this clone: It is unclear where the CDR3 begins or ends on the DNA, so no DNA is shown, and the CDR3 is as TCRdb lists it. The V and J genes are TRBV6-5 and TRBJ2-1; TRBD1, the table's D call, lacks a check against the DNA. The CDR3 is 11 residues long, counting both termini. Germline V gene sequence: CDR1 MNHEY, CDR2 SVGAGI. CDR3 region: CASGFGQGTFF.

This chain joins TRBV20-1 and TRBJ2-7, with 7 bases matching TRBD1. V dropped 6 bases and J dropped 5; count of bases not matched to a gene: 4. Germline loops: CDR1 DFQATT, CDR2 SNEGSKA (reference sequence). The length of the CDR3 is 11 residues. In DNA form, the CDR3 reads TGCAGTGCCAAAAGGGGGCACGAGCAGTACTTC. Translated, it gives CSAKRGHEQYF.

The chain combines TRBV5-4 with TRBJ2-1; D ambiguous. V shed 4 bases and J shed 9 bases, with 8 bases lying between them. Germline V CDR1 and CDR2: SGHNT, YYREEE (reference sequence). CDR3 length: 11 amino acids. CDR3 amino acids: CASSGLGEQFF. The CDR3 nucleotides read TGTGCCAGCAGCGGCCTAGGTGAGCAGTTCTTC.

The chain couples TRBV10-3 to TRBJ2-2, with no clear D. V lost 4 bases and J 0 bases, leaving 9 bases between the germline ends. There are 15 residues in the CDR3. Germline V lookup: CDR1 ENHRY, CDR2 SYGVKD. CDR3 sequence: CAISGKGANTGELFF. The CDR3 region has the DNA TGTGCCATCAGTGGGAAAGGAGCGAACACCGGGGAGCTGTTTTTT.

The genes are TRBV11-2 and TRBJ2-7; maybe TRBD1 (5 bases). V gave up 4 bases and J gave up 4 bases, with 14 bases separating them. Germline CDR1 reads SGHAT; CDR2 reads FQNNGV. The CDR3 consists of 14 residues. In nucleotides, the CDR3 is TGTGCCAGCAGCTACAACAGGTTGGTTTACGAGCAGTACTTC. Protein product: CASSYNRLVYEQYF. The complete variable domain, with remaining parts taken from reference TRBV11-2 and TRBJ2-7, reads EAGVAQSPRYKIIEKRQSVAFWCNPISGHATLYWYQQILGQGPKLLIQFQNNGVVDDSQLPKDRFSAERLKGVDSTLKIQPAKLEDSAVYLCASSYNRLVYEQYFGPGTRLTVT.

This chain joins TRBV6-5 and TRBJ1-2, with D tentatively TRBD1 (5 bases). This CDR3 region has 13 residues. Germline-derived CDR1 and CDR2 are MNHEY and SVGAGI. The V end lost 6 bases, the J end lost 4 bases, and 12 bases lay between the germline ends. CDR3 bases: TGTGCCAGCAGAACCAGGGAGGCCTATGGCTACACCTTC. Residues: CASRTREAYGYTF.

DNA of the CDR3: TGTGCCAGCAGTTATGAGGAAGGTGAAGCCTACGAGCAGTACTTC. This gives the protein CASSYEEGEAYEQYF. This chain joins TRBV6-5 and TRBJ2-7; D remains unclear. The CDR3 sequence is 15 residues long. V was shortened by 3 bases and J by 2 bases, with 14 bases between the two germline ends. Per the germline V gene, CDR1 is MNHEY and CDR2 is SVGAGI.

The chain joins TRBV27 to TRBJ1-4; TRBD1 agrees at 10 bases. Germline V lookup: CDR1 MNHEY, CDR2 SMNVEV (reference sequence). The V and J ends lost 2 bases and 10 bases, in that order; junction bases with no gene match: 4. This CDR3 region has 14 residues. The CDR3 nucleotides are TGTGCCAGCAGTTTAGCACGGGACAGGGGAAAACTGTTTTTT. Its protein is CASSLARDRGKLFF.

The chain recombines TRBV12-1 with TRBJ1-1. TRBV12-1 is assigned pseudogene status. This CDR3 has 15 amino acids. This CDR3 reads CASSAGRQGNTEAFF. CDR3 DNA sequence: TGTGCCAGCAGCGCCGGGAGGCAGGGGAACACTGAAGCTTTCTTT.

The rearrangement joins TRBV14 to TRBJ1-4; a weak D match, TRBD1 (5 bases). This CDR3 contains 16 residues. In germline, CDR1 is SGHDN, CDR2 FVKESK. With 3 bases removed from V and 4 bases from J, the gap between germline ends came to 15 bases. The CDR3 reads CASSHWSGLNNEKLFF. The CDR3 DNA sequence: TGTGCCAGCAGCCACTGGTCAGGGCTGAATAATGAAAAACTGTTTTTT.

The DNA for the CDR3 is TGTGCCAGCAGTAACACCTACGAGCAGTACTTC. It codes for CASSNTYEQYF. The V call is TRBV27, the J call TRBJ2-7; no clear D. The CDR3 extends over 11 amino acids. The germline CDR1 and CDR2 sequences are MNHEY and SMNVEV (reference sequence). V lost 5 bases and J 2 bases, leaving 4 bases between the germline ends.

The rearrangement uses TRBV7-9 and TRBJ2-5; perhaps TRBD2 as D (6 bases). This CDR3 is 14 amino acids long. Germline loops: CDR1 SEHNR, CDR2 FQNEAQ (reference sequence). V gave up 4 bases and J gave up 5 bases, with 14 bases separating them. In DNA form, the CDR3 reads TGTGCCAGCAGCTCCAACGGGGGTTCTGAGACCCAGTACTTC. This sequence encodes CASSSNGGSETQYF.

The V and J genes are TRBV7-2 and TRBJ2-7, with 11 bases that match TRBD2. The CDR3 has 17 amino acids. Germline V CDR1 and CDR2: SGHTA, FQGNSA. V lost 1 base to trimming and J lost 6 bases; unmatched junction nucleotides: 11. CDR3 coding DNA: TGTGCCAGCAGCTTAGTACCAACTAGCGGGAGTAAAGTCGAGCAGTACTTC. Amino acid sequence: CASSLVPTSGSKVEQYF.

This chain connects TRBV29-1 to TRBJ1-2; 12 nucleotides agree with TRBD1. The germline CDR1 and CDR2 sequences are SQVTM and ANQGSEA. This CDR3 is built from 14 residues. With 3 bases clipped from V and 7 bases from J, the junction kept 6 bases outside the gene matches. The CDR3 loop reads CSVERDRGRGGYTF. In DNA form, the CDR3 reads TGCAGCGTTGAGAGGGACAGGGGGCGCGGTGGCTACACCTTC.

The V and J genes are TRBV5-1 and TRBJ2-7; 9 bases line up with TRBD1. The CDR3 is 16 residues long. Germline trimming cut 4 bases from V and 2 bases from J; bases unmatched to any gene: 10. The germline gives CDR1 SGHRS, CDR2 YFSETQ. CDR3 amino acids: CASSLAVGQGTYEQYF. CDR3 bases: TGCGCCAGCAGCCTGGCGGTGGGACAGGGAACCTACGAGCAGTACTTC.

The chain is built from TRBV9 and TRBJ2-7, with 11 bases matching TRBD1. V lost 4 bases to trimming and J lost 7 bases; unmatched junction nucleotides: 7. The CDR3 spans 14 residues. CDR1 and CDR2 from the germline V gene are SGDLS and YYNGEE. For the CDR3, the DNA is TGTGCCAGCAGCTCCGGACAGGGGGCGCGGGAGCAGTACTTC. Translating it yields CASSSGQGAREQYF.

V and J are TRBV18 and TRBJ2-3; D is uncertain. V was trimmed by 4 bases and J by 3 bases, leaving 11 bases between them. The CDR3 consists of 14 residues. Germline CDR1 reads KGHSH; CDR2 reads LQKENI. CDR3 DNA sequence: TGTGCCAGCTCACGCGACACTTCAACAGATACGCAGTATTTT. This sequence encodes CASSRDTSTDTQYF.

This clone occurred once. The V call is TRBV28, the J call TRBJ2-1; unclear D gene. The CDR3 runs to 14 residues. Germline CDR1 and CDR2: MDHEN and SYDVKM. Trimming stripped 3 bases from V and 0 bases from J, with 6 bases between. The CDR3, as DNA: TGTGCCAGCAGTTTCAGGTACTCCTACAATGAGCAGTTCTTC. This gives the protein CASSFRYSYNEQFF. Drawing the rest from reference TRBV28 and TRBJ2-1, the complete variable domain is DVKVTQSSRYLVKRTGEKVFLECVQDMDHENMFWYRQDPGLGLRLIYFSYDVKMKEKGDIPEGYSVSREKKERFSLILESASTNQTSMYLCASSFRYSYNEQFFGPGTRLTVL.